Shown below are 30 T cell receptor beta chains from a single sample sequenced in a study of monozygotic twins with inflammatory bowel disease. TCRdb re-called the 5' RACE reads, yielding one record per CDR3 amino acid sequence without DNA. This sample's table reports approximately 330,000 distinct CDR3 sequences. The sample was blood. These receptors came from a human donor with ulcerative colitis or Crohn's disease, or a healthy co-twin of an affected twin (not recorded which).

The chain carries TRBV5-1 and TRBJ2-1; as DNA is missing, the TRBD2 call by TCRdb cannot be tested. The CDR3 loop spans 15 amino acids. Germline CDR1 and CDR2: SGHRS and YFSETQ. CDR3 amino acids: CASSFISGVNNEQFF.

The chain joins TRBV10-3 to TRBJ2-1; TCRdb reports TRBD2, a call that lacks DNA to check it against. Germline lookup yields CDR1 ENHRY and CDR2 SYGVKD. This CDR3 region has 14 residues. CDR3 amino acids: CAISVAGVDNEQFF.

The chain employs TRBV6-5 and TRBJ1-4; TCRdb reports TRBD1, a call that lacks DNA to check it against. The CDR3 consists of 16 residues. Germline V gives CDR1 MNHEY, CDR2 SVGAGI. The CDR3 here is CASSYSIPGQGEKLFF.

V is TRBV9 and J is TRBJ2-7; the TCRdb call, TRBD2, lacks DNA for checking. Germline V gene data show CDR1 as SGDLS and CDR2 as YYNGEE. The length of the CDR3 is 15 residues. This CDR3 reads CASSVSAGSSYEQYF.

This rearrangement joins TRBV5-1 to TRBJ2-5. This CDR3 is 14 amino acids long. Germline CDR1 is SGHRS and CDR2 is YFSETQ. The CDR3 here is CASSLAWGGETQYF.

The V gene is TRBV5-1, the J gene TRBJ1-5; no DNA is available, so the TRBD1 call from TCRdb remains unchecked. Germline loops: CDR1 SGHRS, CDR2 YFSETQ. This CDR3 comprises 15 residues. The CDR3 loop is CASSPEGQGPQPQHF.

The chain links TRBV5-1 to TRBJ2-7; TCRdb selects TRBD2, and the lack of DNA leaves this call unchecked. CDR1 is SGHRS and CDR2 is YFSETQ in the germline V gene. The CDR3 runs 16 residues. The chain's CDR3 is CASSLYSGRSFYEQYF.

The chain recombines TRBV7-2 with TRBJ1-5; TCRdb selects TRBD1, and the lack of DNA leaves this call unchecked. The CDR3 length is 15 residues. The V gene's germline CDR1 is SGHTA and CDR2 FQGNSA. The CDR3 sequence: CASSFTGVGNQPQHF.

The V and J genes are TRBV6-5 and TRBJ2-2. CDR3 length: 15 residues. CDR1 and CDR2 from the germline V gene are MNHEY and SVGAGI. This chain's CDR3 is CASSYQPPNTGELFF.

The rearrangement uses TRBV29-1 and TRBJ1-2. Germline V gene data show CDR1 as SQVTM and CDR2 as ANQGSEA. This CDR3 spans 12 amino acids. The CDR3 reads CSVQEGFYGYTF.

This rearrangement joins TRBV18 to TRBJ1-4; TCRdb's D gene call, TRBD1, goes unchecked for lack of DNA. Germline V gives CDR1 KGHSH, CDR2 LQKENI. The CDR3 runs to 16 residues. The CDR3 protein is CASSPKFGDRQEKLFF.

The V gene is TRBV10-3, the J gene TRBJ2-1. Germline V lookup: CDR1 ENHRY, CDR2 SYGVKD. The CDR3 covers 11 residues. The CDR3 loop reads CAIKNSGEQFF.

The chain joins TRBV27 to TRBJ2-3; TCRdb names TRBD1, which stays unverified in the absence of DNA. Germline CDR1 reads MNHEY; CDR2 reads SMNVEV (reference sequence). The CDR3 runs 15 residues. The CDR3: CASSRTGKTTDTQYF.

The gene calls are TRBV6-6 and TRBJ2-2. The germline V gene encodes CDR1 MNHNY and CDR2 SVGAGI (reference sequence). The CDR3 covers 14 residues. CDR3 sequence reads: CATQASGSTGELFF.

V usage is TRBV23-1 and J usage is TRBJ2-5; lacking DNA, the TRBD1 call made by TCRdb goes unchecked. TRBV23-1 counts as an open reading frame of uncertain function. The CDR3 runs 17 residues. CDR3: CAQQSILGQANQETQYF.

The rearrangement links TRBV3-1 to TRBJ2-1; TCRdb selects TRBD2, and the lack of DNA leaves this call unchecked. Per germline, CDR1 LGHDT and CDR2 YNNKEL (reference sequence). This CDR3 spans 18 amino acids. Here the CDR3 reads CASSQPLGLGRGWDEQFF.

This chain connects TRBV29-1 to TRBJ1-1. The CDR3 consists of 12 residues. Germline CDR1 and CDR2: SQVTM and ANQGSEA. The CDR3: CSVEDHTFKAFF.

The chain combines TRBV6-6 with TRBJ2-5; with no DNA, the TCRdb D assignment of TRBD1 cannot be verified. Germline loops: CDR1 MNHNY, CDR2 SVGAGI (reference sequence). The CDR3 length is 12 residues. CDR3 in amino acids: CASSMTGGDRIF.

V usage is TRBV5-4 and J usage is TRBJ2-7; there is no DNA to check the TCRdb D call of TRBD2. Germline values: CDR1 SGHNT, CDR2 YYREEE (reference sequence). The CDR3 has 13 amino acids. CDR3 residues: CASSADGLDEQYF. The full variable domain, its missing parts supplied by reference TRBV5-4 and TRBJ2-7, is ETGVTQSPTHLIKTRGQQVTLRCSSQSGHNTVSWYQQALGQGPQFIFQYYREEENGRGNFPPRFSGLQFPNYSSELNVNALELDDSALYLCASSADGLDEQYFGPGTRLTVT.

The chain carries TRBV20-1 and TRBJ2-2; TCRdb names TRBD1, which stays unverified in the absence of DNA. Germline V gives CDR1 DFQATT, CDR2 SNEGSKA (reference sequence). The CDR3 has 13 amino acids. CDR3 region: CSALGQGFRELFF.

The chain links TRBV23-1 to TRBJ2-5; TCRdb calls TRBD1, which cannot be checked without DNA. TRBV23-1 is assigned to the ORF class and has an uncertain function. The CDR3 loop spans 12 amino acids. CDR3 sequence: CASPTGQETQYF.

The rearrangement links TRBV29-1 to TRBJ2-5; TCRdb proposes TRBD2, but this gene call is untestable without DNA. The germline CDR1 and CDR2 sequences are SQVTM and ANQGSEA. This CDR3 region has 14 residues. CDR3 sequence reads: CSVRPRGAQETQYF. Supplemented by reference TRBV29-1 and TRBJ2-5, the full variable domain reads SAVISQKPSRDICQRGTSLTIQCQVDSQVTMMFWYRQQPGQSLTLIATANQGSEATYESGFVIDKFPISRPNLTFSTLTVSNMSPEDSSIYLCSVRPRGAQETQYFGPGTRLLVL.

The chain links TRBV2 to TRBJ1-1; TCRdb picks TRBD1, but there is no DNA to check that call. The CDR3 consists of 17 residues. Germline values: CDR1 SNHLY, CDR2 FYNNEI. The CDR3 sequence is CASSEADTGDMNTEAFF.

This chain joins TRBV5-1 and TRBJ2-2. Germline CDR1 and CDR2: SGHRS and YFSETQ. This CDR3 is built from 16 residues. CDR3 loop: CASSLAFYPDTGELFF.

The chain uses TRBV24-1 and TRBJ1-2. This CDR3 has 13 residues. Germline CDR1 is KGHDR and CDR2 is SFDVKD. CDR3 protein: CATSDDQTRGYTF.

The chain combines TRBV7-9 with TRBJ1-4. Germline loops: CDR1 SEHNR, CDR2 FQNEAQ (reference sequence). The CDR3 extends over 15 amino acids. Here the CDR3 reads CASSQAGTPNEKLFF.

The CDR3 spells CASSRRPGQGRDTQYF. The chain carries TRBV7-2 and TRBJ2-3; no DNA is available, so the TRBD1 call from TCRdb remains unchecked. The CDR3 has 16 residues. Germline V gene data show CDR1 as SGHTA and CDR2 as FQGNSA.

The chain's CDR3 is CASSARDTGPSGNTIYF. This chain uses TRBV7-3 with TRBJ1-3; the TCRdb D gene call, TRBD1, has no DNA to confirm it. This CDR3 region has 17 residues. The germline V gene has CDR1 SGHTA and CDR2 FQGTGA.

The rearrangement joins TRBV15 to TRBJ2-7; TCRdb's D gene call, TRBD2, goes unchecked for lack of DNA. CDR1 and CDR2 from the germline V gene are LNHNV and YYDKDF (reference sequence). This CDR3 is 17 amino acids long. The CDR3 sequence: CATSRDPPIGEKYEQYF.

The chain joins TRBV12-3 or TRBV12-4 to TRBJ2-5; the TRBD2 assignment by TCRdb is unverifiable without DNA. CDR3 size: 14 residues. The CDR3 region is CASRPGGQRETQYF.